This is a list of T cell receptor beta chains from one sample in a study of T cell responses to AZD1222 COVID-19 vaccine. Some clones are missing from TCRdb's copy, which holds only in-frame ones; the method was immunoSEQ multiplex PCR. This repertoire shows about 81,000 clones, about 90% found once; its top ten account for more than 9%. The material sequenced was peripheral blood, taken 28 days after the second AZD1222 dose. The receptors originated from an adult who received the AZD1222 COVID-19 vaccine. Both conserved end residues are part of each CDR3. The D gene is left open where the match is weak. A row's size may be missing; if present it is once, few, many or a size class.

D: TRBD2
V: TRBV15
J: TRBJ2-1
size: once
CDR3: CATSSDYTLAGVSDNEQFF
DNA: TGTGCCACCAGCAGCGACTATACCCTAGCGGGGGTATCTGACAATGAGCAGTTCTTC

D: -
V: TRBV12-5
J: TRBJ2-1
size: -
CDR3: CASGLVLEMAGAYNEQFF
DNA: TGTGCTAGTGGTTTGGTACTCGAGATGGCCGGGGCGTACAATGAGCAGTTCTTC

D: -
V: TRBV7-2
J: TRBJ2-2
size: -
CDR3: CASSLINTGELFF
DNA: TGTGCCAGCAGCTTAATTAACACCGGGGAGCTGTTTTTT

D: -
V: TRBV29-1
J: TRBJ2-2
size: -
CDR3: CSVKEQGYGITGELFF
DNA: TGCAGCGTGAAAGAGCAGGGTTATGGGATCACCGGGGAGCTGTTTTTT

D: -
V: TRBV4-2
J: TRBJ2-3
size: -
CDR3: CASSLRRGDTQYF
DNA: TGTGCCAGCAGTCTTCGCCGGGGAGATACGCAGTATTTT

D: TRBD2
V: TRBV7-6
J: TRBJ2-5
size: -
CDR3: CASIAGVGTQYF
DNA: TGTGCCAGCATAGCGGGAGTAGGGACCCAGTACTTC

D: -
V: TRBV7-3
J: TRBJ2-1
size: -
CDR3: CASSRVPTRPHEQFF
DNA: TGTGCCAGCAGCCGCGTACCAACTAGACCCCATGAGCAGTTCTTC

D: TRBD1
V: TRBV29-1
J: TRBJ2-7
size: -
CDR3: CSVTNRGTHEQYF
DNA: TGCAGCGTTACAAACAGGGGGACCCACGAGCAGTACTTC

D: TRBD1
V: TRBV19
J: TRBJ1-1
size: once
CDR3: CASSNPGGPNTEAFF
DNA: TGTGCCAGTAGTAACCCAGGGGGACCGAACACTGAAGCTTTCTTT

D: -
V: TRBV6-1
J: TRBJ1-4
size: -
CDR3: CASSEDRVNEKLFF
DNA: TGTGCCAGCAGTGAAGACAGGGTGAATGAAAAACTGTTTTTT

D: -
V: TRBV5-1
J: TRBJ1-1
size: -
CDR3: CASSLDPPSQGNTEAFF
DNA: TGCGCCAGCAGCTTGGACCCACCCTCGCAGGGGAACACTGAAGCTTTCTTT

D: -
V: TRBV7-9
J: TRBJ1-1
size: -
CDR3: CASSQWMGPNTEAFF
DNA: TGTGCCAGCAGTCAATGGATGGGGCCGAACACTGAAGCTTTCTTT

D: -
V: TRBV5-1
J: TRBJ2-1
size: -
CDR3: CASSSGAGPYNEQFF
DNA: TGCGCCAGCAGCAGTGGGGCAGGGCCTTACAATGAGCAGTTCTTC

D: -
V: TRBV6-4
J: TRBJ2-3
size: -
CDR3: CASTGVSISDTQYF
DNA: TGTGCCAGCACGGGAGTAAGCATCTCAGATACGCAGTATTTT

D: TRBD1
V: TRBV7-2
J: TRBJ1-5
size: -
CDR3: CASSLRQGAHQPQHF
DNA: TGTGCCAGCAGCTTAAGGCAGGGGGCTCATCAGCCCCAGCATTTT

D: TRBD1
V: TRBV14
J: TRBJ1-2
size: -
CDR3: CASRPTGSTLYGYTF
DNA: TGTGCCAGCAGGCCGACAGGGTCAACCCTCTATGGCTACACCTTC

D: -
V: TRBV12-3/TRBV12-4
J: TRBJ1-5
size: once
CDR3: CASKEEGYQPQHF
DNA: TGTGCCAGCAAAGAAGAGGGTTATCAGCCCCAGCATTTT

D: -
V: TRBV7-2
J: TRBJ2-1
size: -
CDR3: CASSLVRLAVYNEQFF
DNA: TGTGCCAGCAGCTTAGTTCGCCTAGCAGTATACAATGAGCAGTTCTTC

D: -
V: TRBV7-3
J: TRBJ1-1
size: -
CDR3: CASSLLGGSGTEAFF
DNA: TGTGCCAGCAGCTTATTGGGAGGGAGTGGAACTGAAGCTTTCTTT

D: TRBD2
V: TRBV5-1
J: TRBJ2-5
size: -
CDR3: CASSLLAGQETQYF
DNA: TGCGCCAGCAGCTTGCTAGCGGGGCAAGAGACCCAGTACTTC

D: TRBD2
V: TRBV4-2
J: TRBJ2-1
size: -
CDR3: CASSQLVAGGYNEQFF
DNA: TGTGCCAGCAGCCAACTCGTAGCGGGGGGCTACAATGAGCAGTTCTTC

D: -
V: TRBV7-9
J: TRBJ1-2
size: -
CDR3: CASSLDGLGYGYTF
DNA: TGTGCCAGCAGCTTGGACGGGCTAGGCTATGGCTACACCTTC

D: -
V: TRBV7-9
J: TRBJ1-2
size: -
CDR3: CASSSNRVGYGYTF
DNA: TGTGCCAGCAGCTCCAACAGGGTTGGCTATGGCTACACCTTC

D: -
V: TRBV18
J: TRBJ1-1
size: -
CDR3: CASSQGMNTEAFF
DNA: TGTGCCAGCTCACAGGGGATGAACACTGAAGCTTTCTTT

D: -
V: TRBV10-3
J: TRBJ1-6
size: -
CDR3: CAISEKRTILSLHF
DNA: TGTGCCATCAGTGAGAAACGGACAATATTATCCCTCCACTTT

D: -
V: TRBV6-5
J: TRBJ1-6
size: -
CDR3: CASKGSAGGNSPLHF
DNA: TGTGCCAGCAAGGGGAGCGCGGGTGGTAATTCACCCCTCCACTTT

D: TRBD2
V: TRBV7-6
J: TRBJ2-7
size: -
CDR3: CASSSPLLAGSYEQYF
DNA: TGTGCCAGCAGCTCCCCCTTGCTAGCGGGTTCCTACGAGCAGTACTTC

D: -
V: TRBV30
J: TRBJ1-5
size: -
CDR3: CAWSPGGRFNQPQHF
DNA: TGTGCCTGGAGTCCTGGGGGCAGATTCAATCAGCCCCAGCATTTT

D: -
V: TRBV15
J: TRBJ1-2
size: -
CDR3: CATSRDLDSFGYGYTF
DNA: TGTGCCACCAGCAGAGATTTGGACAGCTTTGGCTATGGCTACACCTTC

D: -
V: TRBV7-3
J: TRBJ1-1
size: few
CDR3: CASSLTGGTEAFF
DNA: TGTGCCAGCAGCTTAACAGGGGGCACTGAAGCTTTCTTT

D: -
V: TRBV30
J: TRBJ2-1
size: once
CDR3: CAWKEGYINNEQFF
DNA: TGTGCCTGGAAGGAGGGATACATTAACAATGAGCAGTTCTTC

D: -
V: TRBV5-1
J: TRBJ1-2
size: -
CDR3: CASSNRGLPKGNGYTF
DNA: TGCGCCAGCAGCAACCGGGGCCTACCGAAAGGTAATGGCTACACCTTC

D: -
V: TRBV29-1
J: TRBJ1-2
size: -
CDR3: CSVGAGPPYGYTF
DNA: TGCAGCGTTGGCGCGGGCCCTCCCTATGGCTACACCTTC

D: TRBD1
V: TRBV28
J: TRBJ1-5
size: -
CDR3: CASSSPGQGFQPQHF
DNA: TGTGCCAGCAGTTCCCCGGGACAGGGGTTCCAGCCCCAGCATTTT

D: -
V: TRBV6-5
J: TRBJ1-2
size: -
CDR3: CASSYSRTSNYGYTF
DNA: TGTGCCAGCAGTTACTCCCGGACTTCTAACTATGGCTACACCTTC

D: -
V: TRBV12-3/TRBV12-4
J: TRBJ1-1
size: -
CDR3: CASGQSSTEAFF
DNA: TGTGCCAGCGGCCAGTCGAGCACTGAAGCTTTCTTT

D: -
V: TRBV14
J: TRBJ1-2
size: -
CDR3: CASSPTTNYGYTF
DNA: TGTGCCAGCAGCCCGACAACTAACTATGGCTACACCTTC

D: -
V: TRBV7-9
J: TRBJ2-1
size: -
CDR3: CASSVPAFGQTKNNEQFF
DNA: TGTGCCAGCAGCGTCCCGGCCTTCGGACAGACCAAGAACAATGAGCAGTTCTTC

D: TRBD2
V: TRBV11-1
J: TRBJ2-2
size: -
CDR3: CASSQSVGGSTGELFF
DNA: TGTGCCAGCAGCCAGTCCGTGGGGGGGAGCACCGGGGAGCTGTTTTTT

D: TRBD2
V: TRBV28
J: TRBJ2-3
size: -
CDR3: CASTPSGTRKDTQYF
DNA: TGTGCCAGCACCCCTAGCGGGACGCGGAAGGATACGCAGTATTTT

D: TRBD1
V: TRBV9
J: TRBJ2-3
size: -
CDR3: CASSVGTGGNWDTQYF
DNA: TGTGCCAGCAGCGTAGGGACAGGGGGAAATTGGGATACGCAGTATTTT

D: -
V: TRBV10-2
J: TRBJ1-5
size: -
CDR3: CASSEIASFYSNQPQHF
DNA: TGCGCCAGCAGTGAGATAGCCAGTTTCTATAGCAATCAGCCCCAGCATTTT

D: -
V: TRBV11-2
J: TRBJ2-7
size: -
CDR3: CASSLGQPSYEQYF
DNA: TGTGCCAGCAGCTTAGGACAGCCCTCCTACGAGCAGTACTTC

D: -
V: TRBV19
J: TRBJ1-1
size: -
CDR3: CASSIVENTEAFF
DNA: TGTGCCAGTAGTATAGTTGAGAACACTGAAGCTTTCTTT

D: -
V: TRBV2
J: TRBJ2-7
size: -
CDR3: CASMAARESYEQYF
DNA: TGTGCCAGCATGGCAGCCAGAGAGAGCTACGAGCAGTACTTC

D: TRBD2
V: TRBV7-2
J: TRBJ2-5
size: -
CDR3: CASSLAGLAGETQYF
DNA: TGTGCCAGCAGCTTAGCCGGACTAGCGGGAGAGACCCAGTACTTC

D: -
V: TRBV7-3
J: TRBJ2-6
size: -
CDR3: CASSSRGSGSGANVLTF
DNA: TGTGCCAGCAGCTCCAGGGGAAGCGGATCAGGGGCCAACGTCCTGACTTTC